The entry below gives a single T cell receptor beta chain sequence along with its context. This clonotype has just a few counts. Its cognate antigen has yet to be identified. One base away there is no much larger clone; base qualities are not given. V has 4 bases trimmed and J has 12 bases trimmed; junction bases matching no gene number 7. The CDR3, from cysteine to phenylalanine, totals 12 residues. Only CDR3 DNA remains: 36 bases, in frame from the first base. CDR1 and CDR2 are read off the germline V gene as MDHEN and SYDVKM. The data were taken from a study of response to subunit inactivated influenza vaccine (dated by TCRdb to the late 2010s). For the study in its entirety: To follow how T cells responded to a trivalent subunit inactivated influenza vaccine, the researchers relied on deep quantitative profiling of the T cell receptor repertoire. Beyond this particular receptor, the publication reports: The authors proposed that each seasonal influenza vaccination may bring in only a limited number of new T cells.

Preparation of the library involved RT-PCR. The sample was run on an Illumina HiSeq 2500. Through fastp at Q25 and MiXCR, TCRdb rebuilt clones from the public reads, retaining in-frame beta chains. Each entry is one CDR3 protein sequence, shown with its most common DNA and genes. This sample comprises 860,000 or so distinct CDR3 sequences, 21% of them detected only once. The top ten clonotypes cover 10% of the sample. The sequence was collected from a man in his fifties who received an inactivated influenza vaccine. Donor details come from another sample of the same person, matched by shared clones. Sequences were derived from PBMCs from blood, sampled around 5 days after vaccination. Recombination connected TRBV28 to TRBJ2-7; 9 central bases correspond to TRBD2. The CDR3 protein: CASSSGTSRVYF. The DNA is TGTGCCAGCAGTTCCGGGACTAGCAGGGTGTACTTC.